A single T cell receptor beta chain is shown here with its context. What it recognizes is unknown. The CDR3 totals 14 residues. Germline V gives CDR1 LNHNV, CDR2 YYDKDF (reference sequence). V was shortened by 1 base and J by 6 bases, with 10 bases between the two germline ends. The data were obtained in a study of cytomegalovirus exposure and HLA in healthy donors. Study details: HLA-typed donors were the source of about 81 million unique TCRs held in an early data release.

Study-wide points: Of the V segments, some could not be distinguished, including TRBV6-2 and TRBV6-3, and were excluded. Sequence variants that were highly shared formed a cluster that was likely a sequencing artifact.

The study ran its PCR with 60 Vbeta and 13 Jbeta primers. Sequencing was performed with immunoSEQ multiplex PCR; in TCRdb, only in-frame clones are kept and a portion is missing. This table holds nearly 200,000 clones, 65% to 85% found once. The sequenced material came from PBMCs. This TCR was recovered from a boy younger than 10 in good health and CMV-seronegative. The chain uses TRBV15 and TRBJ2-1; a possible D gene is TRBD2 (5 bases). The chain's CDR3 is CATSRGGSSNEQFF. CDR3 DNA sequence: TGTGCCACCAGCAGAGGAGGGAGTAGCAATGAGCAGTTCTTC.